This TCR beta chain was identified during a study of T-cell reconstitution after alpha-beta-depleted transplantation in children. Whole-study results and caveats: Surviving recipient T cells and thymic progenitors underlay high day-60 TCRbeta diversity in some patients. T-cell counts and diversity at one year post-transplant came mainly from newly produced T cells. There were reportedly several hundred expanded graft clones from which alpha-beta T cells came about two months after transplant.

Preparation of the TCRbeta library involved a method that used unique molecular identifiers. TCRdb called the PCR reads again in MiXCR, with one record for every CDR3 protein. Of approximately 500,000 distinct CDR3 sequences listed, about 11% are singletons. The CDR3 consists of 12 residues. With 5 bases removed from V and 8 bases from J, the gap between germline ends came to 12 bases. This clonotype was seen at least ten times. No antigen is known for it. This specimen was PBMCs, taken before TCRalphabeta/CD19-depleted stem cell transplant. The chain couples TRBV12-3 or TRBV12-4 to TRBJ1-2; TRBD1 is a possible D gene (6 bases). The receptor was derived from a child aged 2-15 years with inherited bone marrow failure, due to receive a stem cell transplant. This CDR3 reads CASSNPGGGYTF. The CDR3 DNA sequence: TGTGCCAGCAGTAACCCGGGGGGCGGCTACACCTTC.